A single T cell receptor beta chain is shown here with its context. The antigen is unknown. An end of the junction does not agree with germline; a read error may underlie this. CDR1 and CDR2 (germline): MGHRA, YSYEKL. The CDR3 sequence is 15 residues long. Profiling relied on immunoSEQ multiplex PCR, and the TCRdb table lists in-frame clones only, not all of them. The sample records about 150,000 clones, about 81% being singletons. This entry is derived from a study of PD-1 blockade in classical Hodgkin lymphoma. Across the whole study: Nivolumab dosing for patients was 3 mg/kg, administered intravenously every 2 weeks.

The patients all showed relapse after autologous stem cell transplantation, while their brentuximab vedotin exposure varied. Regarding the study as a whole: Patients newly diagnosed and complete responders had comparable baseline diversity. By C4D1, CD4+ diversity increased significantly, especially in complete responders. A reduction in baseline TCR diversity was reportedly seen in newly diagnosed patients relative to healthy donors.

Sequencing used peripheral blood mononuclear cells (PBMCs), obtained before the second cycle of nivolumab. The receptor was isolated from a human donor with classical Hodgkin lymphoma. The rearrangement links TRBV4-1 to TRBJ2-5, with TRBD2 as a possible D gene (5 bases). The DNA of the CDR3 is TGCGCCAGCAGTCAAGATGGAGCGGAGAAAGAGACCCAGTACTTC. It specifies CASSQDGAEKETQYF.